This T cell receptor beta chain came from a study of blood T cell repertoires in COVID-19. CDR3 size: 13 residues. The germline gives CDR1 GTSNPN, CDR2 SVGIG (reference sequence). V lost 4 bases and J lost 2, with 12 bases in between. Repertoires were generated with immunoSEQ multiplex PCR, while TCRdb's copy carries only in-frame clones and drops some. The profile shows under 75,000 clones, roughly 84% of them singletons. This clonotype originated in a man between 60 and 75 years old with COVID-19, enrolled during active disease. Sequencing input: peripheral blood. This chain uses TRBV30 with TRBJ2-7, with D tentatively TRBD1 (6 bases). CDR3 bases: TGTGCCTGGAACGGACAGAAACCCTACGAGCAGTACTTC. Translating gives CAWNGQKPYEQYF.